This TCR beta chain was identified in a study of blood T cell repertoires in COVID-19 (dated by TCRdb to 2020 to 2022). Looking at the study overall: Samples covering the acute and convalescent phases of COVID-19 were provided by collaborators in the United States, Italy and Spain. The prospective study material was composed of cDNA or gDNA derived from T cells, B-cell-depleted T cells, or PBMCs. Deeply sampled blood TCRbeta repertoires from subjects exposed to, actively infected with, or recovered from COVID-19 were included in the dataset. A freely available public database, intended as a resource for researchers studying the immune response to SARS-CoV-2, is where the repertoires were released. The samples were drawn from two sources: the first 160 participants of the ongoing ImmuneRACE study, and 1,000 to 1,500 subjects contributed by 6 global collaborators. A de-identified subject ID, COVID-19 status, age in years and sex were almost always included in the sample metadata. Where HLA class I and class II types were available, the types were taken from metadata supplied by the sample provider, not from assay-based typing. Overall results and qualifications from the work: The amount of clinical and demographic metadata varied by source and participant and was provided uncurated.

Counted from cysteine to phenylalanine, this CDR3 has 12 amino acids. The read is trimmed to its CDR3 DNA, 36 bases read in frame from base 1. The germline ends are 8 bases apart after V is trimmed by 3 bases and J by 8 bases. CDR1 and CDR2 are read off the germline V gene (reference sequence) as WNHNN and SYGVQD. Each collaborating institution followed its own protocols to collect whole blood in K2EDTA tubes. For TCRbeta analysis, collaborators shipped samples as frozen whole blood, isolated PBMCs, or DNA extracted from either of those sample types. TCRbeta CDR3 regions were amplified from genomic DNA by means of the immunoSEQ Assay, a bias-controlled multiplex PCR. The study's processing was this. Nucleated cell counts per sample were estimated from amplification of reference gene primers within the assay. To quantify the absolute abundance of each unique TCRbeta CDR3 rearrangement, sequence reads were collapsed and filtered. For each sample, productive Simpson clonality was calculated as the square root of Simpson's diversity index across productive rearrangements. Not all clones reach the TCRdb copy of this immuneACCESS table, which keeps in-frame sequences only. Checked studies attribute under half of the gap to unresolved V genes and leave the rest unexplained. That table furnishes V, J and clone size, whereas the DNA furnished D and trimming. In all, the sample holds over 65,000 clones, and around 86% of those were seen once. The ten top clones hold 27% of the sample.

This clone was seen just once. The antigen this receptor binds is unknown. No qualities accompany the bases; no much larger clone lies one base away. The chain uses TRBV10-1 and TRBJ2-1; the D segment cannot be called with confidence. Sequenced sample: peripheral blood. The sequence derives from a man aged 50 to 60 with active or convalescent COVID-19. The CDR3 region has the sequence CASSDSRHEQFF. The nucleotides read TGCGCCAGCAGTGATAGCCGCCATGAGCAGTTCTTC.